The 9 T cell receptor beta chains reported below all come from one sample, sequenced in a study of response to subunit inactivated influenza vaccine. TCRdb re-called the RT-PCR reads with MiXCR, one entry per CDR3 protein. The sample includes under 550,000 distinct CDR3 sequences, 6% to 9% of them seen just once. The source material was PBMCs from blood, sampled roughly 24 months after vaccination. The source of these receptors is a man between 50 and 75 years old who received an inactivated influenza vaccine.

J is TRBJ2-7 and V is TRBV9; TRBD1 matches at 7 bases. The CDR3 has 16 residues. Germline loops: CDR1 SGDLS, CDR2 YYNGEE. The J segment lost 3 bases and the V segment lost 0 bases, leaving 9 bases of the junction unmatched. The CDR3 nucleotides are TGTGCCAGCAGCGTAGGAGGGGGCAGGGGTTTCTACGAGCAGTACTTC. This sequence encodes CASSVGGGRGFYEQYF.

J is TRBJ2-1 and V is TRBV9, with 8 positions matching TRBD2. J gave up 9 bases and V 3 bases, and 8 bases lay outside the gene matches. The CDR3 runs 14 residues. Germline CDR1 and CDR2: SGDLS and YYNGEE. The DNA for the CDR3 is TGTGCCAGCAGCGGATTGAGCGGGAGCGGTGAGCAGTTCTTC. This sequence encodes CASSGLSGSGEQFF. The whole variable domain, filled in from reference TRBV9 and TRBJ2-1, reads DSGVTQTPKHLITATGQRVTLRCSPRSGDLSVYWYQQSLDQGLQFLIQYYNGEERAKGNILERFSAQQFPDLHSELNLSSLELGDSALYFCASSGLSGSGEQFFGPGTRLTVL.

CDR3 in DNA: TGTGCCAGCAGCCAGACAGGGGGATGGGAAAAACTGTTTTTT. Residues: CASSQTGGWEKLFF. This sequence joins TRBV7-2 and TRBJ1-4; 9 bases are shared with TRBD1. The germline CDR1 and CDR2 sequences are SGHTA and FQGNSA. The CDR3 consists of 14 residues. V was pared by 5 bases and J by 8 bases, with 6 bases of the junction left unmatched.

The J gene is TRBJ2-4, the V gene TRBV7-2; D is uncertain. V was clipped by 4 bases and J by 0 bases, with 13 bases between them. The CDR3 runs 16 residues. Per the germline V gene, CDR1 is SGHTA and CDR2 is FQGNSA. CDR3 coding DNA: TGTGCCAGCAGCTCGACAAGGGCTGCAGCCAAAAACATTCAGTACTTC. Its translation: CASSSTRAAAKNIQYF.

This CDR3 reads CASSLAFSGRTGELFF. For the CDR3, the DNA is TGCGCCAGCAGCTTGGCCTTCAGCGGGAGAACCGGGGAGCTGTTTTTT. The V call is TRBV5-1, the J call TRBJ2-2; 8 nucleotides align to TRBD2. Germline values: CDR1 SGHRS, CDR2 YFSETQ. The CDR3 is 16 residues long. V lost 0 bases, J lost 5 bases, and 6 bases stayed unmatched.

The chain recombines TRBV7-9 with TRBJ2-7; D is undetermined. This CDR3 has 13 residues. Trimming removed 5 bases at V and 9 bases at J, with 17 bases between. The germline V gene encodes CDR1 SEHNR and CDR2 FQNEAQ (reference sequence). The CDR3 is CASSPGGAGAQYF. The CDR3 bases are TGTGCCAGCAGCCCGGGCGGAGCCGGAGCGCAGTACTTC.

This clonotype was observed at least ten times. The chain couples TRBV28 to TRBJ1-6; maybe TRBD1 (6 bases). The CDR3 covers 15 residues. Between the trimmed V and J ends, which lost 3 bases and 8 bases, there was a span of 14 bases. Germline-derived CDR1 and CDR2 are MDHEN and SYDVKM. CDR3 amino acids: CASSFPGDGHSPLHF. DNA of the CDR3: TGTGCCAGCAGTTTCCCAGGGGACGGACATTCACCCCTCCACTTT.

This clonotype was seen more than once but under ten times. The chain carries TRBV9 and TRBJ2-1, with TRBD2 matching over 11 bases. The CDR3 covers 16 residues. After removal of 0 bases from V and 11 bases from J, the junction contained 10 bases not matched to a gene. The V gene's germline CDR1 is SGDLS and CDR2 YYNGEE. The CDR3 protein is CASSVEGAGLAAKQFF. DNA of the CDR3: TGTGCCAGCAGCGTAGAGGGCGCGGGACTAGCGGCGAAGCAGTTCTTC. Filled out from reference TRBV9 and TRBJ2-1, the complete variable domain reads DSGVTQTPKHLITATGQRVTLRCSPRSGDLSVYWYQQSLDQGLQFLIQYYNGEERAKGNILERFSAQQFPDLHSELNLSSLELGDSALYFCASSVEGAGLAAKQFFGPGTRLTVL.

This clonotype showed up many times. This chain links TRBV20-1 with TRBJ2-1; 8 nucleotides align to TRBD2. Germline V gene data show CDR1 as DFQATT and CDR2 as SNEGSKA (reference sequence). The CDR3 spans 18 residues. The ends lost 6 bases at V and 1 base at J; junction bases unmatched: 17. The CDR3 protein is CSANRFAWTSPSYNEQFF. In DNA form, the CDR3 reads TGCAGTGCCAACCGTTTTGCTTGGACTAGCCCTTCCTACAATGAGCAGTTCTTC.